Each of the 2 T cell receptor beta chains below was sequenced from the same sample in a study of blood T cell repertoires in COVID-19. Libraries were prepared by immunoSEQ multiplex PCR; TCRdb keeps only in-frame clonotypes and omits some of them. The sample contains about 220,000 clones, roughly 75% of which appear only once. The specimen was peripheral blood. The origin of the receptors is a woman aged 70-85 years with acute or convalescent COVID-19.

This chain joins TRBV5-1 and TRBJ1-4; the D gene is possibly TRBD1 (5 bases). CDR3 size: 15 residues. Per germline, CDR1 SGHRS and CDR2 YFSETQ. Trimming stripped 0 bases from V and 2 bases from J, with 8 bases between. CDR3 protein: CASSLVGGTNEKLFF. CDR3 DNA sequence: TGCGCCAGCAGCTTGGTGGGGGGGACTAATGAAAAACTGTTTTTT.

This clone was counted once. This sequence joins TRBV6-5 and TRBJ1-2; 10 bases align to TRBD1. The CDR3 is 14 residues long. The V gene's germline CDR1 is MNHEY and CDR2 SVGAGI. The J segment lost 8 bases and the V segment lost 6 bases, leaving 9 bases of the junction unmatched. In nucleotides, the CDR3 is TGTGCCAGCAGCCTCTCGGGACAGGGGCGAGGCTACACCTTC. Amino acids: CASSLSGQGRGYTF.